Listed below are T cell receptor beta chains from one sample, sequenced in a study of shared clonotypes between healthy human individuals. Repertoires were generated with immunoSEQ multiplex PCR, while TCRdb's copy carries only in-frame clones and drops some. The table records roughly 2.5 million clones, 85% to 95% of them present only once. The sequenced sample was naive CD4+ T cells sorted from blood. These receptors originate from a young man in good health. CDR3s include the opening cysteine and the closing phenylalanine or tryptophan. The order of the fields is clone size, J gene, D gene, V gene, CDR3 DNA, CDR3 protein. A D gene is named only where the DNA matches it firmly. Size tells how often a clone was seen (once, few, many) or the class of an expanded clone, and some rows leave it out.

clone size: -; J gene: TRBJ1-3; D gene: TRBD1; V gene: TRBV5-6; CDR3 DNA: TGTGCCAGCAGCCCGAGGGACAGGGCTGGAAACACCATATATTTT; CDR3 protein: CASSPRDRAGNTIYF
clone size: -; J gene: TRBJ1-5; D gene: TRBD1; V gene: TRBV10-1; CDR3 DNA: TGCGCCAGCCCCCCAGGGGACAGACATAGCAATCAGCCCCAGCATTTT; CDR3 protein: CASPPGDRHSNQPQHF
clone size: -; J gene: TRBJ1-2; D gene: -; V gene: TRBV20-1; CDR3 DNA: TGCAGTGCTAGTGGTGTGTATGGCTACACCTTC; CDR3 protein: CSASGVYGYTF
clone size: -; J gene: TRBJ2-7; D gene: TRBD1; V gene: TRBV5-6; CDR3 DNA: TGTGCCAGCAGCTACCTAGGGACAGGGAACTACGAGCAGTACTTC; CDR3 protein: CASSYLGTGNYEQYF
clone size: -; J gene: TRBJ2-1; D gene: TRBD2; V gene: TRBV5-4; CDR3 DNA: TGTGCCAGCAGCTTGACTAGCGGGGATAATGAGCAGTTCTTC; CDR3 protein: CASSLTSGDNEQFF
clone size: -; J gene: TRBJ2-2; D gene: -; V gene: TRBV7-9; CDR3 DNA: TGTGCCAGCAGCGTCGGGACGACCGGGGAGCTGTTTTTT; CDR3 protein: CASSVGTTGELFF
clone size: -; J gene: TRBJ2-3; D gene: TRBD2; V gene: TRBV5-1; CDR3 DNA: TGCGCCAGCAGTACCCAGCCCGGTGCAGTTGGGACTAGCGGGGGGTCGAGCACAGATACGCAGTATTTT; CDR3 protein: CASSTQPGAVGTSGGSSTDTQYF
clone size: -; J gene: TRBJ2-1; D gene: TRBD1; V gene: TRBV6-5; CDR3 DNA: TGTGCCAGCAGATCCGGGACAGGGGGCAATGAGCAGTTCTTC; CDR3 protein: CASRSGTGGNEQFF
clone size: once; J gene: TRBJ2-2; D gene: -; V gene: TRBV11-1; CDR3 DNA: TGTGCCAGCAGCCCTCGGTGGGGCGGGGAGCTGTTTTTT; CDR3 protein: CASSPRWGGELFF
clone size: -; J gene: TRBJ2-1; D gene: -; V gene: TRBV6-5; CDR3 DNA: TGTGCCAGCAGTTACTCGTTAGGGTGGGCGGGGGAGCAGTTCTTC; CDR3 protein: CASSYSLGWAGEQFF
clone size: -; J gene: TRBJ1-1; D gene: -; V gene: TRBV6-1; CDR3 DNA: TGTGCCAGCAGTGAAGTCAGAGTGGGGCGACGGAACACTGAAGCTTTCTTT; CDR3 protein: CASSEVRVGRRNTEAFF